These 30 T cell receptor beta chains came from one sample sequenced in a study of cytomegalovirus exposure and HLA in healthy donors. A multiplex PCR was run with 60 Vbeta primers and 13 Jbeta primers. TCRdb's table, derived via immunoSEQ multiplex PCR, lists solely in-frame clones and lacks some. This table has approximately 150,000 clones, around four fifths appearing once. The sequenced sample was PBMCs. The receptors were sampled from a female donor in good health and CMV-seronegative.

This clone was detected only a few times. The chain employs TRBV6-5 and TRBJ1-1; D gene ambiguous. V was trimmed by 0 bases and J by 0 bases, leaving 11 bases between them. CDR1 MNHEY and CDR2 SVGAGI come from the germline V gene. The CDR3 sequence is 16 residues long. DNA for the CDR3: TGTGCCAGCAGTTACTCGCCCAGGCAAATGAACACTGAAGCTTTCTTT. It specifies CASSYSPRQMNTEAFF.

The J gene is TRBJ1-2, the V gene TRBV7-9; D uncertain. The ends were cut back, 2 bases at V and 6 bases at J, with 16 bases in the middle. This CDR3 region has 15 residues. Germline V CDR1 and CDR2: SEHNR, FQNEAQ (reference sequence). For the CDR3, the DNA is TGTGCCAGCAGCTTATCCAGCGCCCAACCTAATGGCTACACCTTC. Protein product: CASSLSSAQPNGYTF.

The rearrangement links TRBV7-2 to TRBJ2-7, with 12 nucleotides matching TRBD2. The V gene's germline CDR1 is SGHTA and CDR2 FQGNSA. CDR3 length equals 18 residues. J lost 4 bases, V lost 0 bases, and 10 bases had no gene match. Here the CDR3 DNA reads TGTGCCAGCAGCTTAGCGACTAGCGGGGGCCGGTCCCTGTACGAGCAGTACTTC. It yields the protein CASSLATSGGRSLYEQYF. The whole variable domain, filled in from reference TRBV7-2 and TRBJ2-7, reads GAGVSQSPSNKVTEKGKDVELRCDPISGHTALYWYRQSLGQGLEFLIYFQGNSAPDKSGLPSDRFSAERTGGSVSTLTIQRTQQEDSAVYLCASSLATSGGRSLYEQYFGPGTRLTVT.

V gene TRBV28 combines with J gene TRBJ1-2; D not certain. CDR3 length: 12 amino acids. Trimming took off 8 bases at V and 8 bases at J, with 15 bases between the two ends. CDR1 is MDHEN, CDR2 SYDVKM, per germline. The CDR3 reads CASSRSVWGYTF. The DNA for the CDR3 is TGTGCCAGCTCGAGGTCTGTGTGGGGCTACACCTTC.

The J gene is TRBJ2-1, the V gene TRBV19, with 9 nucleotides matching TRBD2. CDR1 is LNHDA, CDR2 SQIVND, per germline (reference sequence). The CDR3 consists of 16 residues. Trimming removed 7 bases from V and 3 bases from J; junction bases left unmatched: 10. The CDR3 here is CASNKGAGGRYNEQFF. The DNA for the CDR3 is TGTGCCAGTAATAAGGGAGCGGGGGGACGCTACAATGAGCAGTTCTTC.

The V call is TRBV4-1, the J call TRBJ1-6; D is undetermined. V was clipped by 0 bases and J by 13 bases, with 4 bases between them. CDR3 size: 11 residues. Germline assignment: CDR1 MGHRA and CDR2 YSYEKL. The CDR3 region is CASSQDGPLHF. The CDR3 region has the DNA TGCGCCAGCAGCCAAGACGGGCCCCTCCACTTT.

The V call is TRBV13, the J call TRBJ2-7; 10 bases are shared with TRBD1. CDR1 and CDR2 from the germline V gene are PRHDT and FYEKMQ (reference sequence). The ends lost 5 bases at V and 8 bases at J; junction bases unmatched: 6. The CDR3 is 13 amino acids. The CDR3 nucleotides are TGTGCCAGCAGCATGGACAGGGGGACTAAGCAGTACTTC. It translates to CASSMDRGTKQYF. Full variable domain (outside the CDR3, taken from reference TRBV13 and TRBJ2-7): AAGVIQSPRHLIKEKRETATLKCYPIPRHDTVYWYQQGPGQDPQFLISFYEKMQSDKGSIPDRFSAQQFSDYHSELNMSSLELGDSALYFCASSMDRGTKQYFGPGTRLTVT.

The gene calls are TRBV5-4 and TRBJ2-7; D is unresolved. Trimming pared 0 bases from V and 5 bases from J, leaving 21 bases between. The CDR3 covers 17 residues. Germline lookup yields CDR1 SGHNT and CDR2 YYREEE (reference sequence). Here the CDR3 reads CASSLARFGLGKDEQYF. As DNA, the CDR3 is TGTGCCAGCAGCTTGGCACGTTTTGGTCTAGGCAAAGACGAGCAGTACTTC.

This clone has only a few counts. V gene TRBV5-1 combines with J gene TRBJ2-3, with TRBD1 matching 9 bases. The CDR3 has 14 residues. From germline, CDR1 is SGHRS and CDR2 YFSETQ. Germline trimming cut 4 bases from V and 6 bases from J; bases unmatched to any gene: 6. The CDR3 DNA is TGCGCCAGCAGCCATGCGGACAGGGGCGATACGCAGTATTTT. It encodes CASSHADRGDTQYF.

About this clone itself: One end of the junction does not line up with germline, which may come from a read error. The chain employs TRBV7-9 and TRBJ2-7; the match to TRBD1 covers 10 bases. The CDR3 covers 15 residues. CDR1 SEHNR and CDR2 FQNEAQ come from the germline V gene (reference sequence). CDR3 coding DNA: TGTTCCAGCAGCTACCGGGACAGGGGCTCCTACGAGCAGTACTTC. Translation gives CSSSYRDRGSYEQYF. The full variable domain, completed using reference TRBV7-9 and TRBJ2-7, is DTGVSQNPRHKITKRGQNVTFRCDPISEHNRLYWYRQTLGQGPEFLTYFQNEAQLEKSRLLSDRFSAERPKGSFSTLEIQRTEQGDSAMYLCSSSYRDRGSYEQYFGPGTRLTVT.

This chain uses TRBV19 with TRBJ2-5; 10 bases match TRBD1. Germline loops: CDR1 LNHDA, CDR2 SQIVND (reference sequence). The CDR3 is made up of 15 amino acids. With 8 bases clipped from V and 5 bases from J, the junction kept 11 bases outside the gene matches. In DNA form, the CDR3 reads TGTGCCAGTCAGACACGGACAGGGGGAGGGGAGACCCAGTACTTC. Translation gives CASQTRTGGGETQYF.

This clone has more than one count but fewer than ten. The V gene is TRBV12-5, the J gene TRBJ1-1; D is undetermined. V was trimmed by 5 bases and J by 8 bases, leaving 12 bases between them. Germline loops: CDR1 LGHNT, CDR2 FRNRAP. The CDR3 totals 12 residues. The chain's CDR3 is CASGRGLGEAFF. CDR3 nucleotides: TGTGCTAGTGGTCGGGGTTTGGGCGAAGCTTTCTTT.

This chain joins TRBV6-6 and TRBJ1-5; 8 bases agree with TRBD1. Germline V gene lookup returns CDR1 MNHNY and CDR2 SVGAGI (reference sequence). Germline trimming cut 2 bases from V and 0 bases from J; bases unmatched to any gene: 3. This CDR3 spans 16 amino acids. The chain's CDR3 is CASSYPGQDSNQPQHF. CDR3 DNA: TGTGCCAGCAGTTACCCGGGACAGGATAGCAATCAGCCCCAGCATTTT.

V usage is TRBV5-6 and J usage is TRBJ2-2; a possible D gene is TRBD1 (5 bases). Trimming cost V 3 bases and J 0 bases, with 18 bases left between them. The CDR3 extends over 18 amino acids. Germline CDR1 SGHDT, CDR2 YYEEEE. The CDR3 loop reads CASSSLADSRTNTGELFF. The DNA of the CDR3 is TGTGCCAGCAGCTCCCTCGCCGACAGCCGAACGAACACCGGGGAGCTGTTTTTT.

This chain uses TRBV5-1 with TRBJ2-2; possibly TRBD2 for D (6 bases). This CDR3 has 16 amino acids. Germline V gene sequence: CDR1 SGHRS, CDR2 YFSETQ. V was trimmed by 0 bases and J by 3 bases, leaving 12 bases between them. CDR3 residues: CASSLDGGLYTGELFF. The CDR3 region has the DNA TGCGCCAGCAGCTTGGATGGGGGGTTGTACACCGGGGAGCTGTTTTTT.

The gene calls are TRBV5-1 and TRBJ2-1; TRBD2 agrees at 8 bases. Germline V CDR1 and CDR2: SGHRS, YFSETQ. The trim removed 1 base at V and 0 bases at J, leaving 3 bases unmatched. The CDR3 runs 16 residues. The CDR3 DNA reads TGCGCCAGCAGCTTGAGTAGCGGGGACTCCTACAATGAGCAGTTCTTC. It codes for CASSLSSGDSYNEQFF.

V is TRBV7-9 and J is TRBJ1-1, with TRBD1 as a possible D gene (6 bases). Trimming pared 5 bases from V and 1 base from J, leaving 20 bases between. This CDR3 has 17 residues. Germline values: CDR1 SEHNR, CDR2 FQNEAQ (reference sequence). Written as DNA, the CDR3 is TGTGCCAGCAGCCTCGTAGTCGGGGGGCCGAGGAACACTGAAGCTTTCTTT. This translates into CASSLVVGGPRNTEAFF.

The genes are TRBV6-6 and TRBJ1-2; D call uncertain. The V and J ends lost 5 bases and 2 bases respectively, with 9 bases between them. Germline-derived CDR1 and CDR2 are MNHNY and SVGAGI (reference sequence). The CDR3 sequence is 13 residues long. The CDR3 protein is CASSIAKNYGYTF. CDR3 nucleotide sequence: TGTGCCAGCAGTATAGCCAAGAACTATGGCTACACCTTC.

This clone appeared once. The chain is built from TRBV7-9 and TRBJ2-4, with 8 bases matching TRBD1. V lost 1 base, J lost 3 bases, and 5 bases stayed unmatched. The CDR3 has 16 residues. Germline CDR1 SEHNR, CDR2 FQNEAQ (reference sequence). CDR3 residues: CASSLGTGFDKNIQYF. The CDR3 nucleotides are TGTGCCAGCAGCTTAGGGACAGGGTTTGACAAAAACATTCAGTACTTC.

The chain recombines TRBV9 with TRBJ2-7, with TRBD2 matching over 8 bases. The CDR3 contains 14 residues. The germline gives CDR1 SGDLS, CDR2 YYNGEE. V lost 2 bases to trimming and J lost 4 bases; unmatched junction nucleotides: 5. CDR3 nucleotides: TGTGCCAGCAGCGTTGCGGGGGGCAAGTACGAGCAGTACTTC. Translation: CASSVAGGKYEQYF.

The chain is built from TRBV10-3 and TRBJ2-2; weak D call: TRBD1 (5 bases). V was clipped by 8 bases and J by 3 bases, with 13 bases between them. Germline V gene data show CDR1 as ENHRY and CDR2 as SYGVKD. The CDR3 is 14 amino acids. CDR3 loop: CAIRGQLYTGELFF. CDR3 bases: TGTGCCATCCGCGGACAATTATACACCGGGGAGCTGTTTTTT.

This clone was seen a handful of times. The chain employs TRBV7-2 and TRBJ1-4, with 7 bases aligning to TRBD1. Trimming at V came to 5 bases and at J to 7 bases, leaving 7 bases not matched to a gene. CDR3 size: 14 residues. The germline V gene has CDR1 SGHTA and CDR2 FQGNSA. The CDR3 nucleotides read TGTGCCAGCAGCCGGGACAGCATCAGTGAAAAACTGTTTTTT. This codes for CASSRDSISEKLFF.

The gene calls are TRBV20-1 and TRBJ2-7; tentatively, D is TRBD1 (5 bases). Trimming removed 4 bases at V and 4 bases at J, with 8 bases between. From germline, CDR1 is DFQATT and CDR2 SNEGSKA (reference sequence). The CDR3 sequence is 11 residues long. The CDR3 loop is CSAKQAYEQYF. The CDR3 nucleotides read TGCAGTGCTAAACAGGCATACGAGCAGTACTTC.

The genes are TRBV6-1 and TRBJ2-5; 9 positions match TRBD1. With 5 bases clipped from V and 5 bases from J, the junction kept 6 bases outside the gene matches. The CDR3 runs to 14 residues. From germline, CDR1 is MNHNS and CDR2 SASEGT. CDR3 residues: CASSLNRGQETQYF. The CDR3, as DNA: TGTGCCAGCAGTCTTAACAGGGGGCAGGAGACCCAGTACTTC.

CDR3 DNA: TGTGCCACCAGCAGAGATGGAGGGGACGAGCAGTACTTC. Translation gives CATSRDGGDEQYF. The V and J genes are TRBV15 and TRBJ2-7, with D possibly matching TRBD2 (6 bases). Trimming left V 0 bases short and J 5 bases short, with 8 bases between. From germline, CDR1 is LNHNV and CDR2 YYDKDF (reference sequence). The CDR3 spans 13 residues.

The chain combines TRBV7-9 with TRBJ2-5; TRBD2 matches 8 bases. V was clipped by 4 bases and J by 5 bases; unmatched bases: 18. The CDR3 contains 18 residues. Germline V gene lookup returns CDR1 SEHNR and CDR2 FQNEAQ (reference sequence). The CDR3 is CASSSPRGTRTRSETQYF. The CDR3 region has the DNA TGTGCCAGCAGCTCGCCTAGGGGGACTAGGACAAGGTCGGAGACCCAGTACTTC.

The rearrangement uses TRBV27 and TRBJ2-2; 11 bases fit TRBD1. The germline gives CDR1 MNHEY, CDR2 SMNVEV (reference sequence). This CDR3 is built from 15 residues. V trimming: 6 bases; J trimming: 4 bases; junction bases outside the gene matches: 4. Here the CDR3 reads CASRDGTGGTGELFF. In nucleotides, the CDR3 is TGTGCCAGCAGAGATGGGACAGGGGGCACCGGGGAGCTGTTTTTT.

This CDR3 reads CAIERGGTGELFF. CDR3 DNA: TGTGCCATTGAGCGGGGCGGTACCGGGGAGCTGTTTTTT. V and J are TRBV19 and TRBJ2-2; 7 bases are a match to TRBD2. The CDR3 runs 13 residues. From germline, CDR1 is LNHDA and CDR2 SQIVND (reference sequence). J lost 5 bases, V lost 10 bases, and 7 bases had no gene match. Full variable domain (remainder filled in from reference TRBV19 and TRBJ2-2): DGGITQSPKYLFRKEGQNVTLSCEQNLNHDAMYWYRQDPGQGLRLIYYSQIVNDFQKGDIAEGYSVSREKKESFPLTVTSAQKNPTAFYLCAIERGGTGELFFGEGSRLTVL.

The chain is built from TRBV30 and TRBJ2-7; 8 bases are shared with TRBD1. In germline, CDR1 is GTSNPN, CDR2 SVGIG (reference sequence). The CDR3 consists of 15 residues. V lost 5 bases, J lost 2 bases, and 11 bases stayed unmatched. The CDR3 nucleotides are TGTGCCTGGGGACAGGGCCAGGTCGGGCCCTACGAGCAGTACTTC. Its translation: CAWGQGQVGPYEQYF. Full variable domain (rest looked up from reference TRBV30 and TRBJ2-7): SQTIHQWPATLVQPVGSPLSLECTVEGTSNPNLYWYRQAAGRGLQLLFYSVGIGQISSEVPQNLSASRPQDRQFILSSKKLLLSDSGFYLCAWGQGQVGPYEQYFGPGTRLTVT.

J is TRBJ1-4 and V is TRBV18; 7 bases map to TRBD1. J lost 0 bases, V lost 6 bases, and 7 bases had no gene match. The germline V gene encodes CDR1 KGHSH and CDR2 LQKENI. The CDR3 has 16 residues. The CDR3 loop is CASSPRQGTTNEKLFF. The DNA for the CDR3 is TGTGCCAGCTCTCCTCGACAGGGCACAACTAATGAAAAACTGTTTTTT. Combining the CDR3 with reference TRBV18 and TRBJ1-4 gives the whole variable domain NAGVMQNPRHLVRRRGQEARLRCSPMKGHSHVYWYRQLPEEGLKFMVYLQKENIIDESGMPKERFSAEFPKEGPSILRIQQVVRGDSAAYFCASSPRQGTTNEKLFFGSGTQLSVL.